Listed below are T cell receptor beta chains from one sample, sequenced in a study of Tregs in tolerant kidney transplant recipients. Repertoires were generated with immunoSEQ multiplex PCR, while TCRdb's copy carries only in-frame clones and drops some. The sample has about 240,000 clones; 80% to 85% are singletons. Material for sequencing was CD4+ T cells from blood. All receptors come from a human donor in good health. The CDR3 runs from the conserved cysteine through the conserved F or W. The order of the fields is clone size, J gene, CDR3 length, V gene, D gene, CDR3 DNA, CDR3 protein. A D gene is named only where the DNA matches it firmly. Rows may omit the clone size; those that give it use once, few, many or a size class.

size: .; J: TRBJ1-3; length: 13; V: TRBV6-5; D: .; DNA: TGTGCCAGCAGCCCGGTGTTCGGAAACACCATATATTTT; CDR3: CASSPVFGNTIYF
size: .; J: TRBJ2-2; length: 13; V: TRBV19; D: .; DNA: TGTGCCAGTAGTATTTTGCTCACCGGGGAGCTGTTTTTT; CDR3: CASSILLTGELFF
size: .; J: TRBJ2-2; length: 15; V: TRBV19; D: .; DNA: TGTGCCAGTAGAAGGGACTCCCTGAACACCGGGGAGCTGTTTTTT; CDR3: CASRRDSLNTGELFF
size: .; J: TRBJ2-3; length: 16; V: TRBV5-1; D: TRBD2; DNA: TGCGCCAGCAGCCAACTAGCGGGGGGTTCCACAGATACGCAGTATTTT; CDR3: CASSQLAGGSTDTQYF
size: .; J: TRBJ2-5; length: 13; V: TRBV5-4; D: .; DNA: TGTGCCAGCAGCTTGAGTAGAAGTGAGACCCAGTACTTC; CDR3: CASSLSRSETQYF
size: .; J: TRBJ2-3; length: 16; V: TRBV11-2; D: TRBD2; DNA: TGTGCCAGCAGCTTAGTGGGGCGGGGGGCTACAGATACGCAGTATTTT; CDR3: CASSLVGRGATDTQYF
size: once; J: TRBJ2-2; length: 15; V: TRBV9; D: TRBD1; DNA: TGTGCCAGCAGCGCGGGACAGGGGGCCCGCGGGGAGCTGTTTTTT; CDR3: CASSAGQGARGELFF
size: .; J: TRBJ2-1; length: 15; V: TRBV5-6; D: TRBD2; DNA: TGTGCCAGCAGCCGGGGACTAGCGGGAGGGGAGGAGCAGTTCTTC; CDR3: CASSRGLAGGEEQFF
size: .; J: TRBJ1-4; length: 14; V: TRBV7-2; D: .; DNA: TGTGCCAGCAGCCCCAGAGCGGGGGGCGAAAAACTGTTTTTT; CDR3: CASSPRAGGEKLFF
size: .; J: TRBJ1-1; length: 16; V: TRBV4-1; D: TRBD1; DNA: TGCGCCAGCAGCCAACCCCGGGACAGGGTGAACACTGAAGCTTTCTTT; CDR3: CASSQPRDRVNTEAFF
size: few; J: TRBJ1-2; length: 14; V: TRBV7-8; D: .; DNA: TGTGCCAGCAGCTCGAGGACAACTAACTATGGCTACACCTTC; CDR3: CASSSRTTNYGYTF
size: .; J: TRBJ2-3; length: 14; V: TRBV6-6; D: .; DNA: TGTGCCAGCAGTTTTGGTGACCGCACAGATACGCAGTATTTT; CDR3: CASSFGDRTDTQYF
size: .; J: TRBJ1-5; length: 13; V: TRBV19; D: .; DNA: TGTGCCAGTAGTACTTCCCCGTATCAGCCCCAGCATTTT; CDR3: CASSTSPYQPQHF
size: .; J: TRBJ2-7; length: 13; V: TRBV7-9; D: .; DNA: TGTGCCAGCAGCTTAAAGGGCACCTACGAGCAGTACTTC; CDR3: CASSLKGTYEQYF
size: .; J: TRBJ2-1; length: 14; V: TRBV15; D: .; DNA: TGTGCCACCAGCAGAGATAGGTACTACAATGAGCAGTTCTTC; CDR3: CATSRDRYYNEQFF
size: .; J: TRBJ2-3; length: 15; V: TRBV7-9; D: .; DNA: TGTGCCAGCAGCTCTAAGGGGGACAGCACAGATACGCAGTATTTT; CDR3: CASSSKGDSTDTQYF
size: .; J: TRBJ2-7; length: 17; V: TRBV4-1; D: .; DNA: TGCGCCAGCAGCCAAGGAGGAGCGGGACACCTTATTTACGAGCAGTACTTC; CDR3: CASSQGGAGHLIYEQYF
size: .; J: TRBJ2-2; length: 17; V: TRBV19; D: TRBD2; DNA: TGTGCCAGTAGCGAACTAGCGGGACCACGGGGCACCGGGGAGCTGTTTTTT; CDR3: CASSELAGPRGTGELFF
size: .; J: TRBJ2-3; length: 16; V: TRBV19; D: .; DNA: TGTGCCAGTAGTGCAGCAGGGACCTCACCGCGCGATACGCAGTATTTT; CDR3: CASSAAGTSPRDTQYF
size: .; J: TRBJ1-5; length: 13; V: TRBV15; D: .; DNA: TGTGCCACCCAAAGTCACGGCAATCAGCCCCAGCATTTT; CDR3: CATQSHGNQPQHF
size: .; J: TRBJ2-7; length: 13; V: TRBV18; D: .; DNA: TGTGCCAGCTCACCGAGGCCTCCCCACGAGCAGTACTTC; CDR3: CASSPRPPHEQYF
size: .; J: TRBJ1-5; length: 13; V: TRBV6-1; D: TRBD1; DNA: TGTGCCAGCGAGAGACAGGGCTCAAAGCCCCAGCATTTT; CDR3: CASERQGSKPQHF
size: .; J: TRBJ2-7; length: 12; V: TRBV10-1; D: .; DNA: TGCGCCAGCAGTGAGACCCTCTACGAGCAGTACTTC; CDR3: CASSETLYEQYF
size: .; J: TRBJ1-5; length: 14; V: TRBV6-1; D: TRBD1; DNA: TGTGCCAGCATCAGTACAGGGGGGCATCAGCCCCAGCATTTT; CDR3: CASISTGGHQPQHF
size: .; J: TRBJ2-7; length: 14; V: TRBV30; D: .; DNA: TGTGCCTGGAGTGTCGGAGGGGGCGCCTACGAGCAGTACTTC; CDR3: CAWSVGGGAYEQYF
size: .; J: TRBJ1-5; length: 16; V: TRBV21-1; D: .; DNA: TGTGCCAGCAGCAACGAAAGCTTACCTAGCAATCAGCCCCAGCATTTT; CDR3: CASSNESLPSNQPQHF
size: few; J: TRBJ2-1; length: 14; V: TRBV6-1; D: .; DNA: TGTGCCAGCACCTTCTCCGCCGGCTACAATGAGCAGTTCTTC; CDR3: CASTFSAGYNEQFF
size: .; J: TRBJ2-7; length: 15; V: TRBV27; D: .; DNA: TGTGCCAGCAAGGGGACCGGGACGATCTCCTACGAGCAGTACTTC; CDR3: CASKGTGTISYEQYF
size: .; J: TRBJ1-6; length: 15; V: TRBV2; D: TRBD1; DNA: TGTGCCAGCAGTGAAAGGGGGACAGGGTTTTCACCCCTCCACTTT; CDR3: CASSERGTGFSPLHF
size: .; J: TRBJ2-1; length: 14; V: TRBV30; D: .; DNA: TGTGCCTGGAGTCGGCGGTGGTTGAAGGACGAGCAGTTCTTC; CDR3: CAWSRRWLKDEQFF
size: .; J: TRBJ2-2; length: 16; V: TRBV5-1; D: TRBD1; DNA: TGCGCCAGCAGCTTTACCGGGACAGGGGGCTCCGGGGAGCTGTTTTTT; CDR3: CASSFTGTGGSGELFF
size: .; J: TRBJ1-1; length: 14; V: TRBV19; D: .; DNA: TGTGCCAGTAGTATCGGAAGGACAGTAGCTGAAGCTTTCTTT; CDR3: CASSIGRTVAEAFF
size: .; J: TRBJ2-3; length: 17; V: TRBV5-1; D: TRBD2; DNA: TGCGCCAGCATCCGTCGACTAGCGGGCCGTCGCACAGATACGCAGTATTTT; CDR3: CASIRRLAGRRTDTQYF
size: .; J: TRBJ1-1; length: 14; V: TRBV19; D: .; DNA: TGTGCCAGTAGTTTGGCGTGGGCGAACACTGAAGCTTTCTTT; CDR3: CASSLAWANTEAFF
size: .; J: TRBJ1-5; length: 14; V: TRBV10-3; D: .; DNA: TGTGCCATCAGTGAAAACTCCGCCAGTCAGCCCCAGCATTTT; CDR3: CAISENSASQPQHF
size: .; J: TRBJ2-1; length: 15; V: TRBV30; D: .; DNA: TGTGCCTGCCCTAGAGGCGGAAGCTCCTACAATGAGCAGTTCTTC; CDR3: CACPRGGSSYNEQFF
size: .; J: TRBJ2-3; length: 15; V: TRBV5-1; D: TRBD2; DNA: TGCGCCAGCAGCGTCGCCGGGACTAGGGCAGATACGCAGTATTTT; CDR3: CASSVAGTRADTQYF
size: .; J: TRBJ2-2; length: 22; V: TRBV21-1; D: .; DNA: TGTGCCAGCAGCAAAGCGCCCCAAACTATACACGTCGGAGGTGGGGACACCGGGGAGCTGTTTTTT; CDR3: CASSKAPQTIHVGGGDTGELFF
size: .; J: TRBJ1-5; length: 15; V: TRBV15; D: .; DNA: TGTGCCACCAGCAGAGGGGTGGTCGGCAATCAGCCCCAGCATTTT; CDR3: CATSRGVVGNQPQHF
size: .; J: TRBJ2-1; length: 11; V: TRBV20-1; D: TRBD2; DNA: TGCAGTGTCCCTTGGGAGGGCCCTTTTCTCTTC; CDR3: CSVPWEGPFLF